The clone carrying this TCR beta chain was found a few times. Its target is not known. This CDR3 spans 15 amino acids. CDR1 and CDR2 (germline): MNHEY, SMNVEV (reference sequence). Trimming cost V 2 bases and J 3 bases, with 13 bases left between them. These data come from a study of shared clonotypes between healthy human individuals. Replicate PCRs from sorted subsets contained roughly 220 ng DNA, which is 29,000 or so T cell genomes. Data came from immunoSEQ multiplex PCR; TCRdb stores just in-frame clones and leaves some out. The data show around 1,000,000 clones, around three quarters seen once. Whole-study results and caveats: Clonotype sharing across several donors was observed for about 5.5% of naive CD4 clonotypes.

The split of CD4+ cells yielded CD45RA+ naive and CD45RA-negative memory subsets. The receptor was isolated from a man younger than 35 in good health. Some clones in this sample may be carry-over from other donors' samples. This chain links TRBV27 with TRBJ1-2, with a tentative D call TRBD1 (5 bases). Sequencing input: memory CD4+ T cells from PBMCs. Subset of the sample: CD45RA-negative fraction. The CDR3 reads CASSLLGGADYGYTF. The CDR3 nucleotides read TGTGCCAGCAGTTTACTTGGCGGGGCCGACTATGGCTACACCTTC.